This T cell receptor (beta chain) stems from a study of T cell repertoires in cytomegalovirus infection. About this clonotype: The antigen is undetermined.

The CDR3 runs 13 residues. The V and J ends lost 4 bases and 7 bases respectively, with 13 bases between them. The germline V gene encodes CDR1 SGHDN and CDR2 FVKESK. TCRdb independently ran MiXCR on the reads; one entry per CDR3 protein. The data hold around 360,000 distinct CDR3 sequences, with just under 35% observed a single time. The specimen was cultured PBMCs, collected from culture after CMV antigen stimulation. The sequence derives from a human donor in good health (CMV status not recorded). Some clones in this sample may be carry-over from other donors' samples. The rearrangement uses TRBV14 and TRBJ1-2; TRBD1 is a possible D gene (5 bases). This chain's CDR3 is CASSRGGGTGYTF. CDR3 sequence (DNA): TGTGCCAGCAGCCGCGGAGGAGGGACTGGCTACACCTTC.